The next 21 T cell receptor beta chains were all read from a single sample in a study of CD8+CD57+ T cells in acquired aplastic anemia. Using genomic DNA as the template, TCR beta VDJ and CDR3 profiling was carried out. TCRdb redid the calling of the reads with MiXCR, one entry per CDR3 protein. The table lists 150,000 to 200,000 distinct CDR3 sequences, approximately 60% of them singletons. Material: sorted CD4+, CD8+, or CD8+CD57+ T cells (not recorded which) from PBMCs. The receptors shown here come from a human donor in good health.

This clonotype was seen a single time. CDR3 sequence: CSARRAGDYYEQYF. The CDR3 DNA reads TGCAGTGCACGGCGGGCAGGGGATTACTACGAGCAGTACTTC. The rearrangement joins TRBV20-1 to TRBJ2-7; D may be TRBD1 (6 bases). With 6 bases removed from V and 3 bases from J, the gap between germline ends came to 18 bases. Germline CDR1 and CDR2: DFQATT and SNEGSKA (reference sequence). CDR3 length: 14 amino acids.

The V gene is TRBV7-8, the J gene TRBJ1-4; 9 positions match TRBD1. The CDR3 has 16 residues. Germline CDR1 is SGHVS and CDR2 is FQNEAQ. V lost 2 bases to trimming and J lost 6 bases; unmatched junction nucleotides: 7. CDR3 loop: CASSLMTGQGDEKLFF. In nucleotides, the CDR3 is TGTGCCAGCAGCTTAATGACGGGACAGGGTGATGAAAAACTGTTTTTT.

The chain employs TRBV7-2 and TRBJ2-6, with 15 bases aligning to TRBD2. Trimming at V came to 0 bases and at J to 0 bases, leaving 12 bases not matched to a gene. This CDR3 has 23 amino acids. CDR1 is SGHTA, CDR2 FQGNSA, per germline. The CDR3 DNA is TGTGCCAGCAGCTTAGCCGCAGGGACTAGCGGGAGGATCGGGGACTCTGGGGCCAACGTCCTGACTTTC. It specifies CASSLAAGTSGRIGDSGANVLTF.

This clonotype was seen at least ten times. The chain couples TRBV29-1 to TRBJ2-1; TRBD2 matches 8 bases. With V trimmed by 2 bases and J by 4 bases, 4 bases remained unmatched. CDR3 length: 14 residues. CDR1 is SQVTM, CDR2 ANQGSEA, per germline. CDR3 in amino acids: CSVEFLAGYNEQFF. DNA of the CDR3: TGCAGCGTTGAATTTTTAGCGGGGTACAATGAGCAGTTCTTC.

The rearrangement joins TRBV5-5 to TRBJ2-7; 9 nucleotides match TRBD1. Per germline, CDR1 SGHKS and CDR2 YYEKEE (reference sequence). With V trimmed by 0 bases and J by 0 bases, 10 bases remained unmatched. The CDR3 runs to 18 residues. The CDR3 region has the DNA TGTGCCAGCAGCTTGGCACCCATGACAGGGGGACGCTCCTACGAGCAGTACTTC. It is translated as CASSLAPMTGGRSYEQYF.

The rearrangement joins TRBV7-8 to TRBJ1-1; D unresolved. V lost 5 bases and J lost 0, with 10 bases in between. The CDR3 totals 14 residues. Germline V gene lookup returns CDR1 SGHVS and CDR2 FQNEAQ. CDR3 bases: TGTGCCAGCAGCGACGGACTCATGAACACTGAAGCTTTCTTT. It codes for CASSDGLMNTEAFF. The whole variable domain, filled in from reference TRBV7-8 and TRBJ1-1, reads GAGVSQSPRYKVAKRGQDVALRCDPISGHVSLFWYQQALGQGPEFLTYFQNEAQLDKSGLPSDRFFAERPEGSVSTLKIQRTQQEDSAVYLCASSDGLMNTEAFFGQGTRLTVV.

This clonotype was counted at least ten times. This chain connects TRBV5-4 to TRBJ2-1; 11 nucleotides align to TRBD2. Germline-derived CDR1 and CDR2 are SGHNT and YYREEE (reference sequence). This CDR3 contains 18 residues. V trimming: 0 bases; J trimming: 4 bases; junction bases outside the gene matches: 9. The CDR3 sequence is CASSLGAASGRHYNEQFF. The CDR3, as DNA: TGTGCCAGCAGCTTGGGTGCGGCTAGCGGGAGGCATTACAATGAGCAGTTCTTC.

There are many counts of this clonotype. The chain employs TRBV2 and TRBJ2-7, with D possibly matching TRBD2 (5 bases). The CDR3 is 14 residues long. V lost 3 bases to trimming and J lost 1 base, with 10 bases between them. The germline V gene has CDR1 SNHLY and CDR2 FYNNEI. The CDR3 coding sequence is TGTGCCAGCAGTGATAGCCGGGGATCCTACGAGCAGTACTTC. This translates into CASSDSRGSYEQYF.

To note about this clonotype: The junction differs from germline at one of its ends, possibly a read error. The genes are TRBV7-7 and TRBJ2-5, with TRBD2 matching 13 bases. The CDR3 sequence is 20 residues long. CDR1 and CDR2 from the germline V gene are SSHAT and FNYEAQ (reference sequence). CDR3 region: CASSITGTPLAGGPQETQYF. The CDR3 region has the DNA TGTGCTAGCAGCATAACCGGGACTCCACTAGCGGGAGGGCCGCAAGAGACCCAGTACTTC.

In its sample, this clonotype was seen a few times. The chain carries TRBV5-1 and TRBJ2-2; TRBD1 matches 7 bases. The V gene end was trimmed by 4 bases and the J gene end by 1 base; junction bases not matched to a gene: 7. The length of the CDR3 is 16 residues. Per germline, CDR1 SGHRS and CDR2 YFSETQ. CDR3 nucleotide sequence: TGCGCCAGCAGCCGGGACAGTCAGTGGAACACCGGGGAGCTGTTTTTT. Amino acids: CASSRDSQWNTGELFF.

The rearrangement links TRBV4-1 to TRBJ2-4, with D uncertain. V was clipped by 0 bases and J by 2 bases, with 8 bases between them. Germline V gives CDR1 MGHRA, CDR2 YSYEKL. The CDR3 totals 15 residues. DNA for the CDR3: TGCGCCAGCAGCCAAGATGCAGAAACCAAAAACATTCAGTACTTC. Protein: CASSQDAETKNIQYF.

The rearrangement links TRBV24-1 to TRBJ2-1; D might be TRBD2 (5 bases). With 2 bases removed from V and 2 bases from J, the gap between germline ends came to 15 bases. Per the germline V gene, CDR1 is KGHDR and CDR2 is SFDVKD. The CDR3 length is 17 residues. CDR3: CATSDSPPAVPYNEQFF. In nucleotides, the CDR3 is TGTGCCACCAGTGATTCCCCCCCAGCGGTCCCCTACAATGAGCAGTTCTTC.

This clonotype has ten or more counts. The rearrangement links TRBV7-8 to TRBJ2-7; D remains unclear. The ends were cut back, 5 bases at V and 9 bases at J, with 14 bases in the middle. Germline lookup yields CDR1 SGHVS and CDR2 FQNEAQ. The CDR3 is 12 amino acids. DNA of the CDR3: TGTGCCAGCAGCCTAAATACGGCGTCGCAGTACTTC. Translation gives CASSLNTASQYF. The variable domain in full, with the rest retrieved from reference TRBV7-8 and TRBJ2-7, is GAGVSQSPRYKVAKRGQDVALRCDPISGHVSLFWYQQALGQGPEFLTYFQNEAQLDKSGLPSDRFFAERPEGSVSTLKIQRTQQEDSAVYLCASSLNTASQYFGPGTRLTVT.

V and J are TRBV7-8 and TRBJ2-1; unclear D gene. Germline assignment: CDR1 SGHVS and CDR2 FQNEAQ. The CDR3 has 13 residues. V was cut by 3 bases and J by 0 bases, with 3 bases left in between. The CDR3 sequence: CASSFTSYNEQFF. In DNA form, the CDR3 reads TGTGCCAGCAGCTTTACCTCCTACAATGAGCAGTTCTTC.

The chain is built from TRBV7-6 and TRBJ1-4; tentatively, D is TRBD1 (6 bases). Between the trimmed V and J ends, which lost 3 bases and 7 bases, there was a span of 15 bases. This CDR3 comprises 15 residues. In germline, CDR1 is SGHVS, CDR2 FNYEAQ. The CDR3 spells CASSLRGGAGEKLFF. CDR3 nucleotides: TGTGCCAGCAGCTTGCGGGGGGGGGCAGGTGAAAAACTGTTTTTT.

The CDR3, as DNA: TGCGCCAGCAGAGTTGAGGGAGGGTGGGCCTACGAGCAGTACTTC. Translated, it gives CASRVEGGWAYEQYF. The rearrangement links TRBV5-1 to TRBJ2-7, with TRBD2 matching 7 bases. This CDR3 region has 15 residues. Germline CDR1 and CDR2: SGHRS and YFSETQ. J gave up 2 bases and V 5 bases, and 10 bases lay outside the gene matches.

V gene TRBV9 combines with J gene TRBJ2-7, with D perhaps TRBD1 (6 bases). The V and J ends lost 2 bases and 2 bases respectively, with 17 bases between them. This CDR3 comprises 16 residues. Looked up from germline, CDR1 is SGDLS and CDR2 is YYNGEE. This CDR3 reads CASSVSGTTTAYEQYF. As DNA, the CDR3 is TGTGCCAGCAGCGTGTCCGGGACAACAACGGCCTACGAGCAGTACTTC.

The V gene is TRBV12-3 or TRBV12-4, the J gene TRBJ2-7; no definite D call. The CDR3 totals 13 residues. V was clipped by 3 bases and J by 0 bases, with 6 bases between them. The CDR3 region has the DNA TGTGCCAGCAGTTTGTACAGCTCCTACGAGCAGTACTTC. Translation: CASSLYSSYEQYF.

The V gene is TRBV4-2, the J gene TRBJ1-5; TRBD1 is a possible D gene (6 bases). The V gene lost 0 bases and the J gene lost 4 bases, with 10 bases spanning the gap. CDR1 and CDR2 (germline): LGHNA, YNFKEQ. CDR3 size: 15 residues. This CDR3 reads CASSQEHRANQPQHF. In nucleotides, the CDR3 is TGTGCCAGCAGCCAAGAACACAGGGCGAATCAGCCCCAGCATTTT.

This clonotype was observed many times. The genes are TRBV3-1 and TRBJ2-2; 10 bases fit TRBD2. This CDR3 contains 15 residues. Germline CDR1 LGHDT, CDR2 YNNKEL (reference sequence). V shed 1 base and J 7 bases; nucleotides not matched to a gene: 3. The DNA of the CDR3 is TGTGCCAGCAGCCAAGCCCTAGCGGGAGTCGGGGAGCTGTTTTTT. This encodes CASSQALAGVGELFF.

The chain employs TRBV6-1 and TRBJ2-5, with 9 bases lining up with TRBD1. The CDR3 extends over 14 amino acids. The germline CDR1 and CDR2 sequences are MNHNS and SASEGT. Trimming removed 1 base from V and 3 bases from J; junction bases left unmatched: 0. The DNA of the CDR3 is TGTGCCAGCAGTGAAGGGGACAGGGAAGAGACCCAGTACTTC. Protein sequence: CASSEGDREETQYF.